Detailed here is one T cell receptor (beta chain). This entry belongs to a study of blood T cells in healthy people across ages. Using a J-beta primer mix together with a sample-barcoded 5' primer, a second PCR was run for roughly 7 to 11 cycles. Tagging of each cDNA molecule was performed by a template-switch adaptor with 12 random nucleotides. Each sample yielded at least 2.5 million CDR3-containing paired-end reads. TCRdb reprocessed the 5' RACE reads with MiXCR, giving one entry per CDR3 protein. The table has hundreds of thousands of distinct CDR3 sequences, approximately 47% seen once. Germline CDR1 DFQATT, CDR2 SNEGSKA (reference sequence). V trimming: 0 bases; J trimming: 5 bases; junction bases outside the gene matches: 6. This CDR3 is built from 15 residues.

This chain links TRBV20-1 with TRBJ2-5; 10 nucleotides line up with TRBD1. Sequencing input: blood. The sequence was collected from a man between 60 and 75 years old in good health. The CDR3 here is CSARDVGQGRETQYF. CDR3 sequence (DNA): TGCAGTGCTAGAGATGTGGGACAGGGGAGGGAGACCCAGTACTTC.